The clone carrying this T cell receptor beta chain was found a few times. As yet, its antigen is unknown. The assay was immunoSEQ multiplex PCR, and TCRdb's table has in-frame clones only and misses some. The top ten clones hold around 2% of a sample with 600,000 to 700,000 clones, less than 80% of them seen once. This sample is drawn from a study of shared clonotypes between healthy human individuals. Findings of the study overall: Estimated clonotype richness was generally higher in naive than memory subsets.

Sequencing used memory CD4+ T cells sorted from blood. This sample's subset: CD45RA-negative fraction. The receptor was derived from a woman aged 25 to 39 in good health.

CDR3 loop: CASSYPPQNTEAFF. DNA for the CDR3: TGTGCCAGCAGCTACCCCCCACAGAACACTGAAGCTTTCTTT. This chain uses TRBV7-8 with TRBJ1-1; D remains unclear. The CDR3 extends over 14 amino acids. The V gene lost 4 bases and the J gene lost 1 base, with 10 bases spanning the gap. CDR1 is SGHVS and CDR2 is FQNEAQ in the germline V gene. Using reference TRBV7-8 and TRBJ1-1 for the parts outside the CDR3, the full variable domain is GAGVSQSPRYKVAKRGQDVALRCDPISGHVSLFWYQQALGQGPEFLTYFQNEAQLDKSGLPSDRFFAERPEGSVSTLKIQRTQQEDSAVYLCASSYPPQNTEAFFGQGTRLTVV.